The present T cell receptor beta chain was sequenced within a study of cytomegalovirus exposure and HLA in healthy donors listed by TCRdb under 2017. About the investigation overall: In an earlier analysis of fewer than 750 of the donors, 276 Gb of sequence data and 117 million unique TCR beta sequences from 150 million to 200 million T cells were reported. The number of typed donors differed by locus: 629-630 for A, B, C, DRB1 and DQB1; some 500 for DQA1; approximately 600 for DPA1; and about 450 for DPB1. An early release covering 500 to 750 HLA-typed donors comprised approximately 290 gigabases of sequencing data and around 80 million unique TCR sequences. The later analysis used no new phenotypic data to find candidate immune exposures, relying instead on TCR beta sequences and their occurrence across donors. Donor age, sex, ethnicity and CMV serostatus were collected together with the repertoire data. Every discovery cohort repertoire had been produced on one sequencing platform. To predict cytomegalovirus infection status, the study combined high-throughput TCR immunosequencing, statistical association of individual TCRs with disease status, and machine learning. A later genetic analysis used genome-wide SNP genotypes for 398 of the 666 donors, treating that subset as a discovery cohort. To decide whether each TCR beta V gene segment behaved as functional or pseudogenic, an earlier analysis of 587 of the donors relied on high-throughput TCR beta sequencing. Among 300 to 500 genotyped donors of the cohort, an average of around 240,000 unique TCR beta nucleotide sequences was sequenced per donor, of which 15% to 20% were non-productive. Because of strong linkage in the cohort, four or five DR-DQ haplotypes were treated as single units for association and clustering. In addition to the first cohort of around 670 subjects, a separate validation cohort of some 120 different subjects was used. The T cell repertoires of 700 or so subjects were profiled by immunosequencing and related to cytomegalovirus serostatus. Both class I and class II loci were covered by HLA typing, at four-digit resolution. The aim of the study was to test whether cataloging public T cell receptors could identify signatures of past pathogen exposure. In a later analysis, previously published TCR beta repertoires from 666 donors were re-analyzed and high-resolution HLA genotyping was added so that TCR occurrence patterns could be studied. Of the 398 genotyped donors, about 80% fell in the genetic ancestry cluster associated with self-reported Caucasian donors. Findings and caveats that apply to the study as a whole: In both the original and validation cohorts, the classifier was reported to diagnose cytomegalovirus status with high specificity and sensitivity. A cluster of highly shared sequence variants was judged likely to represent a technical artifact of the sequencing pipeline. Correlated functional status among segregating V segments might be attributable to linkage disequilibrium, but an unknown experimental factor could not be ruled out. This cohort had only TCR beta chains sequenced, and the lack of alpha or paired-chain data limited which features could be detected. In a later analysis, 16,951 TCR beta sequences were associated with specific HLA alleles at a false discovery rate of 0.05. A further reported finding was that TCR beta sequences accurately predicted the HLA-A and HLA-B alleles for most subjects in the first cohort. Compared with the roughly 700-donor mean, donors in an Asian-associated ancestry cluster had fewer N-insertions in productive TCRs, according to a later genetic analysis. The authors suggested that the approach could potentially be generalized to other disease states and immunological phenotypes. Compared with equally common non-associated chains, HLA-associated TCR beta chains in a later analysis were more clonally expanded and had lower generation probabilities. In vitro tests confirmed that a few of the cytomegalovirus-associated TCR beta chains recognize cytomegalovirus antigens. Some IMGT-functional V segments, including TRBV6-2 and TRBV6-3, could not be told apart with the 87-base-pair reads, so those segments were excluded. In a later analysis, several top co-occurrence clusters were reported to appear linked to parvovirus B19, influenza, CMV and Epstein-Barr virus. Because counts were too low, around 18 rarely observed V segments, including chromosome 9 orphons, were left out of the earlier analysis of approximately 500 of the donors. The presence/absence analyses assumed that sequencing depth was roughly uniform across donors, and that assumption may not be true. Most TCR sequences were seen in very few donors, while some public TCRs were found in many individuals. A later analysis found that most CMV-associated TCR beta chains appeared HLA-restricted, with HLA associations seemingly driven largely by CMV exposure. In an earlier analysis of roughly 500 of the donors, most TCR beta V segments appeared in productive rearrangements about 90% or about 30% of the time, broadly matching IMGT annotations. The only immune exposure information available for the cohort was CMV serostatus. In a later analysis, TCR association rates were found to vary across HLA loci, with the most associated TCRs seen for DRB1 alleles and the fewest for HLA-C alleles. V-gene and J-gene trimming of TCR beta chains was associated with a missense DCLRE1C variant in a later genetic analysis, and the association was replicated in an independent cohort. Because HLA typing was missing for some donors at each locus, association tests included only the typed subset. The study listed approximately 150 TCR beta chains as associated with cytomegalovirus. Strong co-occurrence of HLA alleles, especially DR and DQ, made assigning TCR associations to individual alleles difficult.

CDR1 and CDR2, looked up from the germline V gene, are WSHSY and SAAADI. From the cysteine through the phenylalanine, the CDR3 covers 13 amino acids. The only DNA kept is the CDR3, 39 bases in frame from the first base. V and J are truncated by 2 bases and 9 bases respectively, leaving an intervening sequence of 11 bases. Library preparation used the immunoSEQ multiplex PCR assay. A mixture of 60 forward primers for TCR Vbeta segments and 13 reverse primers for TCR Jbeta segments was used in the multiplex PCR. The CDR3 region of rearranged TCR beta genes was amplified from genomic DNA by a multiplex PCR assay. The amplified TCR beta libraries were sequenced on the Illumina HiSeq System as 87-base-pair reads. On the authors' methods: In a later analysis, some 80 million unique TCR beta chains were counted across the approximately 640 repertoires, and around 10 million of these chains were shared by at least two donors. To remove PCR and sequencing errors, raw reads were error-corrected and collapsed into unique sequences using a nearest-neighbor algorithm that merged closely related sequences. To assign V, D and J gene segments, CDR3 sequences were aligned to IMGT reference sequences. For a sequence to be retained, a match of at least six nucleotides was required to both a V gene segment and a J gene segment. A rearrangement counted as productive if the CDR3 had no stop codons and remained in frame with V and J, and every other rearrangement counted as non-productive. CDR3 was defined according to IMGT convention as the region running from the second conserved V-encoded cysteine to the conserved J-encoded phenylalanine. The earlier analysis of about 560 of the donors excluded any sequence lacking an unambiguous match to a single V gene segment. In an earlier analysis of approximately 590 of the donors, a V segment was called functional when productive rearrangements were above 56.7%, and segregating when the standard deviation between donors exceeded 5%. A statistical classification framework was built for diagnosing cytomegalovirus status from the catalog of TCR beta chain sequences. In a later analysis, TCR nucleotide sequences were compared against IMGT/GENE-DB human TR gene sequences so that V and J genes could be assigned. A later analysis assigned CDR3 sequences and most-parsimonious VDJ recombination scenarios with the TCRdist pipeline. A later analysis defined each TCR beta chain by its CDR3 amino acid sequence plus V-gene family, and excluded reads lacking a unique V-gene family. As a way to deal with suspected cross-contamination and a sequencing artifact, a later analysis dropped over 550 nucleotide sequences that were highly shared and had low generation probability. A later analysis calculated a clonal expansion index for each public chain from normalized within-repertoire ranks of inferred template counts. In a later analysis, generation probabilities were computed with a VDJ recombination model fitted to out-of-frame rearrangements, and the resulting probabilities were checked against IGoR. A later analysis scored TCR-TCR, TCR-HLA and TCR-CMV co-occurrence with hypergeometric tests, applying a repertoire-size bias correction to TCR pairs. In a later analysis, false discovery rates were estimated by permuting HLA or CMV assignments 20 times. In a later analysis, co-occurring TCRs were grouped using DBSCAN, with TCRdist sequence similarity added in when clustering inside HLA-allele-positive subsets. Repertoires with fewer than 30,000 or more than 120,000 public chains, plus five repertoires with anomalous nucleotide sharing, were excluded from co-occurrence clustering. TCRdb limited this immuneACCESS table to in-frame rearrangements with V and J called. A share of clones is missing; checked studies link under half to unresolved V genes, and the rest is unexplained. V, J and clone size are those of that table, while D and trimming were read from the DNA. For this sample there are about 130,000 clones; 66% appear just once. About 1.5% of the sample goes to the ten largest clones.

In this sample, this clone turned up once. Its recognized antigen is unknown. The record has no base qualities; no much larger clone is one base away. In total, around 600 healthy bone marrow donors made up the cohort. All cohort members were sampled while nominally healthy, although unrecorded immune exposures were likely present. Of the approximately 670 cohort members, about 270 had a positive CMV serostatus and about 350 had a negative one, while no CMV serostatus was recorded for the donor. A peripheral blood sample was collected from each donor, and TCR beta sequencing was performed on peripheral blood mononuclear cells. Genomic DNA extraction from the blood cell samples was performed with the Qiagen DNeasy Blood Extraction Kit.

This clonotype was sampled from a human donor in good health. The specimen sequenced was PBMCs. Rearrangement joined TRBV10-2 to TRBJ2-1, with no confident D gene call. The base sequence is TGCGCCAGCAGTGAGGTACTTGAGGTTGAGCAGTTCTTC. The resulting protein is CASSEVLEVEQFF.